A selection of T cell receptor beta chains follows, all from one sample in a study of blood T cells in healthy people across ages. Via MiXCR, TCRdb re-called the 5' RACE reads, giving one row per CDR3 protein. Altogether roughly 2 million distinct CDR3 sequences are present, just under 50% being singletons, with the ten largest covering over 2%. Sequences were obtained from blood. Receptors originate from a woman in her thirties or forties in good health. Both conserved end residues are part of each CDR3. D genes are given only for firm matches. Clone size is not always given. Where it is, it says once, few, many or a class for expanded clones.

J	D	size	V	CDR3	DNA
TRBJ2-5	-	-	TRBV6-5	CASSPARGADEQYF	TGTGCCAGCAGCCCCGCCCGGGGGGCAGATGAGCAGTACTTC
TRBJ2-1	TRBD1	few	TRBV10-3	CAIRADRGPYNEQFF	TGTGCCATCAGAGCCGACAGGGGGCCCTACAATGAGCAGTTCTTC
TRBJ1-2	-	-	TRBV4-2	CASSQDRAGERYGYTF	TGTGCCAGCAGCCAAGATCGGGCAGGGGAAAGATATGGCTACACCTTC
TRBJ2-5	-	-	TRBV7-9	CASSLYGAQETQYF	TGTGCCAGCAGCTTATACGGGGCTCAAGAGACCCAGTACTTC
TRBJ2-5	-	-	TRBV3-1	CASSIHLTNEETQYF	TGTGCCAGCAGCATACATCTAACAAACGAAGAGACCCAGTACTTC
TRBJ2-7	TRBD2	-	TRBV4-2	CASSPLAGDSYEQYF	TGTGCCAGCAGCCCACTAGCGGGGGACTCCTACGAGCAGTACTTC
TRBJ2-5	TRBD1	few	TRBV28	CASIYRQGARETQYF	TGTGCCAGCATATATCGACAGGGGGCGCGGGAGACCCAGTACTTC
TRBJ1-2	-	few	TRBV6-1	CASSGERGYGYTF	TGTGCCAGCAGTGGGGAAAGGGGCTATGGCTACACCTTC
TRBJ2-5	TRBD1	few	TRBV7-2	CASSSGTGAPQETQYF	TGTGCCAGCAGCAGTGGGACAGGGGCCCCACAAGAGACCCAGTACTTC
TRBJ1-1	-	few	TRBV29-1	CSVIETNTEAFF	TGCAGCGTTATAGAGACGAACACTGAAGCTTTCTTT
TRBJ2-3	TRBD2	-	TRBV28	CASRKAGGYSSTDTQYF	TGTGCCAGCAGGAAGGCGGGGGGTTATTCTAGCACAGATACGCAGTATTTT
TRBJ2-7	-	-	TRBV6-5	CASSYNGDQTYEQYF	TGTGCCAGCAGTTACAACGGGGATCAAACATACGAGCAGTACTTC
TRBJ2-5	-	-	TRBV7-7	CASSFRDGETQYF	TGTGCTAGCAGCTTCAGGGATGGGGAGACCCAGTACTTC
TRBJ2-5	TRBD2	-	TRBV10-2	CASSSMTSRETQYF	TGCGCCAGCAGTTCTATGACTAGCCGGGAGACCCAGTACTTC
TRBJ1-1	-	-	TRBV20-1	CSATGGGSSEAFF	TGCAGTGCCACCGGGGGGGGTTCTTCTGAAGCTTTCTTT